This TCR beta chain originates from a study of beta chain features in type 1 diabetes (dated by TCRdb to the late 2010s). Study-wide context: No differences in mean age, gender distribution, total cell number or subset yield were found between patients and healthy donors. The study compared TCRB repertoires of sorted circulating CD4+ T cell subsets between recently diagnosed type 1 diabetes patients and matched healthy donors. Regulatory and stem cell-like memory subsets were obtained from only 8 patients and about 8 healthy donors, while naive and central memory subsets were obtained from all 30 or so donors. A total of around 110,000,000 sorted cells were examined across all samples, and RNA yield correlated strongly with the number of cells per subset. The paper as a whole reports these results and caveats: The naive, central memory and regulatory TCRB repertoires appeared to resemble one another more closely among patients than among healthy donors. Only small numbers of individuals were included in the HLA sub-analyses, which left unresolved whether HLA type had any influence on TCRB rearrangement. A moderate but significant shortening of TCRB CDR3 length was observed in type 1 diabetes patients in all four CD4+ subsets. Shorter templates might be favored by PCR, yet because patient and control samples were amplified and corrected together, any such skew would affect both groups equally. At VDJ recombination sites, patients with type 1 diabetes made fewer insertions and deleted more nucleotides, a pattern implying thymic rearrangement abnormalities. Because cDNA rather than genomic DNA was sequenced, highly expressing activated cells could have been over-represented, although no difference in activation and CD3 levels was found between groups.

Each donor gave one peripheral blood draw, averaging approximately 0.11 L, which was collected into heparinised tubes. A BD FACSAria II was used to sort naive, central memory, regulatory and stem cell-like memory CD4+ T cells with a panel that included CD45RO, CCR7, CD25, CD127, CD95 and CD27. Purity was above 95% for every sorted population. PBMCs were isolated immediately by Lymphoprep density gradient centrifugation and stained directly without culture. So that batch effects would be minimized, each experiment stained and sorted samples in pairs, pairing one healthy donor with one patient. All of the isolated RNA was reverse transcribed with the High Capacity cDNA Reverse Transcription Kit, so expressed TCRB transcripts were sequenced. Deep immunoSEQ sequencing was applied to naive, central memory and regulatory T cell samples, giving an average of about 3.4 million total reads per sample. Sorted cells were lysed in RLT buffer, and RNA was extracted using DNase-treated RNeasy Micro or Mini kits according to cell number. To prevent cross-contamination, each cell subset was processed individually, whereas patient and healthy donor samples were processed jointly. The immunoSEQ multiplex PCR was used to amplify TCRB sequences from cDNA, yielding 87-bp fragments that span the CDR3 region. Sequencing of the amplicons was done on the Illumina HiSeq platform. On the authors' methods: Synthetic template baselines were used to correct PCR bias computationally, reads within Hamming distance 2 were collapsed, and singletons that could not be merged were discarded. Reads were aligned against IMGT so that V, D and J genes, CDR3 length and insertions or deletions at six rearrangement sites could be assigned. Within each subset, clonotype counts were normalized to the number of sorted cells before true diversity and Gini coefficients were calculated with the tcR R package. The overlap coefficient, calculated on TCRB nucleotide sequences, was used to measure repertoire sharing. Out-of-frame TCRB sequences from naive cells were analyzed to stand in for the pre-selection repertoire. In TCRdb, the immuneACCESS table is reduced to in-frame sequences with V and J assigned. These tables do not hold every clone; where another copy was compared, an unresolved V gene accounts for under half, and the others remain unexplained. V and J calls and clone size are those listed in that table; D and trimming were worked out from the DNA. This sample gives about 300,000 clones in total; about 13% of them show up just once. Roughly 0.015% of the sample is taken by the ten largest.

This clone has just a few counts. Its binding antigen is unknown. Per-base quality was not reported, and no clone a single base away is much larger than it. The CDR3 holds 16 amino acids from the cysteine to the phenylalanine. Only CDR3 DNA remains: 48 bases, in frame from the first base. Trimming takes 1 base from V and 1 base from J, and the germline ends sit 12 bases apart. Via the germline V gene (reference sequence), CDR1 is SSHAT and CDR2 FNYEAQ. The sequence was collected from a woman younger than 35 with type 1 diabetes. The V and J segments used are TRBV7-7 and TRBJ2-3, with no confident D gene call. Sequencing input: naive CD4+ T cells from blood. In the paper's terms, the cell subset or site label means: true naive CD4+ T cells. The sequence in DNA is TGTGCCAGCAGCTTAGGCGTTGGTCCTGGCACAGATACGCAGTATTTT. It codes for CASSLGVGPGTDTQYF.